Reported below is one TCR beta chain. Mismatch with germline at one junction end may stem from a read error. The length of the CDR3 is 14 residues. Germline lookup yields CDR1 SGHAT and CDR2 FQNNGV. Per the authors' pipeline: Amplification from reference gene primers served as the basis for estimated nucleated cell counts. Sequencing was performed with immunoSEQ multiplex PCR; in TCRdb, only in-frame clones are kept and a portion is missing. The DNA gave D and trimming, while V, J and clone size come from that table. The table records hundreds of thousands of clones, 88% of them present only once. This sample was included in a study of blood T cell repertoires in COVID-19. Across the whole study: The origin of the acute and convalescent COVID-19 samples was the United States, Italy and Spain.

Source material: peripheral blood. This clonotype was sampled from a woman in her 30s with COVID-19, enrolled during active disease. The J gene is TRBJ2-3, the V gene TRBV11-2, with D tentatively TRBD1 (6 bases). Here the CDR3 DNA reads TGTGCCAGCAGCTTAACCGAGGTGATACAGGGTTGTAGTTTT. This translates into CASSLTEVIQGCSF. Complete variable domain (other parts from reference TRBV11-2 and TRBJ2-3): EAGVAQSPRYKIIEKRQSVAFWCNPISGHATLYWYQQILGQGPKLLIQFQNNGVVDDSQLPKDRFSAERLKGVDSTLKIQPAKLEDSAVYLCASSLTEVIQGCSFGPGTRLTVL.